These 6 T cell receptor beta chains were sequenced from one sample in a study of cytomegalovirus exposure and HLA in healthy donors. PCR employed 60 Vbeta and 13 Jbeta primers. TCRdb keeps only in-frame clones here, not all; method: immunoSEQ multiplex PCR. The sample holds 150,000 or so clones, roughly 77% seen once. The sample taken for sequencing was PBMCs. Receptor source: a man aged 50-59 years in good health and CMV-seropositive.

For the CDR3, the DNA is TGTGCCAGCAGCCTACAGCAGTATGGCTACACCTTC. Protein: CASSLQQYGYTF. The chain is built from TRBV28 and TRBJ1-2; D is undetermined. V shed 6 bases and J shed 5 bases, with 10 bases lying between them. Germline V gives CDR1 MDHEN, CDR2 SYDVKM. CDR3 length: 12 amino acids.

Comment on this clone: The identical CDR3 is also encoded by other nucleotide sequences in the sample. The rearrangement joins TRBV7-2 to TRBJ1-2; 7 nucleotides align to TRBD1. V shed 6 bases, J shed 2 bases, and the junction held 3 bases outside the gene matches. Per the germline V gene, CDR1 is SGHTA and CDR2 is FQGNSA. The CDR3 length is 13 residues. CDR3 in amino acids: CASSMDRNYGYTF. CDR3 in DNA: TGTGCCAGCAGTATGGACAGGAACTATGGCTACACCTTC.

The V and J genes are TRBV2 and TRBJ1-2; TRBD1 might be the D (6 bases). V was pared by 3 bases and J by 8 bases, with 13 bases between. CDR1 is SNHLY and CDR2 is FYNNEI in the germline V gene. The CDR3 spans 13 residues. In DNA form, the CDR3 reads TGTGCCAGCAGTGATTTGGGGGCGCAGGGCTACACCTTC. This encodes CASSDLGAQGYTF.

This chain uses TRBV4-1 with TRBJ1-1, with 12 bases lining up with TRBD1. The CDR3 spans 18 residues. The germline CDR1 and CDR2 sequences are MGHRA and YSYEKL. With 2 bases clipped from V and 5 bases from J, the junction kept 12 bases outside the gene matches. For the CDR3, the DNA is TGCGCCAGCAGCCAACAAACTCCTCAGGGACAGGGGGCGACTGAAGCTTTCTTT. Translating it yields CASSQQTPQGQGATEAFF.

This rearrangement joins TRBV10-3 to TRBJ1-3, with D uncertain. The CDR3 spans 16 residues. CDR1 is ENHRY, CDR2 SYGVKD, per germline. V was pared by 4 bases and J by 0 bases, with 13 bases between. The CDR3 nucleotides read TGTGCCATCAGTGGCGGAGTGGAGAGCTCTGGAAACACCATATATTTT. This gives the protein CAISGGVESSGNTIYF.

This chain joins TRBV7-2 and TRBJ1-2; 7 bases match TRBD1. The CDR3 extends over 14 amino acids. V gave up 3 bases and J gave up 6 bases; unmatched junction bases: 7. CDR1 is SGHTA and CDR2 is FQGNSA in the germline V gene. The CDR3 sequence: CASSFTGARNGYTF. CDR3 DNA: TGTGCCAGCAGCTTTACAGGGGCAAGGAATGGCTACACCTTC.